The 12 T cell receptor beta chains below all came from one sample that was sequenced in a study of Ad26.COV2.S vaccination and SARS-CoV-2 variants. Indicated treatment: some 19 received Ad26.COV2.S at low or high dose, single or two shots; a few received placebo; per-sample allocation not given. Collection of the samples took place on day 63 after the first injection of vaccine or placebo. Assay used: immunoSEQ multiplex PCR; TCRdb lists only in-frame clones, some missing. The sample contains some 250,000 clones, 88% of which appear only once. Sequenced here: peripheral blood, sampled in a trial of Ad26.COV2.S vaccine versus placebo. The receptors come from a person aged 18-60 years who received the Ad26.COV2.S COVID-19 vaccine or a placebo.

Of note for this clone: Other nucleotide sequences from this sample produce the same CDR3. The gene calls are TRBV6-4 and TRBJ1-5, with D unresolved. Trimming removed 3 bases from V and 4 bases from J, with 7 bases in between. The CDR3 is made up of 13 amino acids. The germline V gene encodes CDR1 MRHNA and CDR2 SNTAGT. The CDR3 DNA is TGTGCCAGCAGTGAGGAAGCGAATCAGCCCCAGCATTTT. Amino acid sequence: CASSEEANQPQHF.

The chain links TRBV7-3 to TRBJ2-6; D is perhaps TRBD2 (6 bases). Trimming removed 0 bases at V and 2 bases at J, with 8 bases between. CDR1 and CDR2 (germline): SGHTA, FQGTGA. The length of the CDR3 is 16 residues. The CDR3 protein is CASSLTGTAGANVLTF. Written as DNA, the CDR3 is TGTGCCAGCAGCTTAACCGGGACTGCTGGGGCCAACGTCCTGACTTTC.

The chain joins TRBV5-6 to TRBJ1-1; D is possibly TRBD1 (6 bases). The CDR3 runs 14 residues. The V gene's germline CDR1 is SGHDT and CDR2 YYEEEE. Trimming shortened V by 4 bases and J by 3 bases, and 13 bases separated the two germline ends. As DNA, the CDR3 is TGTGCCAGCAGCCGGGGGCCAGGGTACACTGAAGCTTTCTTT. It codes for CASSRGPGYTEAFF.

The gene calls are TRBV7-9 and TRBJ2-1, with 7 positions matching TRBD2. Unmatched junction bases numbered 7, after V lost 5 bases and J lost 3 bases. This CDR3 has 15 residues. The germline V gene has CDR1 SEHNR and CDR2 FQNEAQ (reference sequence). The CDR3 DNA follows: TGTGCCAGCAGCCCGGGGCTAGCGGACTACAATGAGCAGTTCTTC. Translated: CASSPGLADYNEQFF.

The J gene is TRBJ1-2, the V gene TRBV28, with unresolved D. CDR1 MDHEN and CDR2 SYDVKM come from the germline V gene. V was pared by 2 bases and J by 4 bases, with 5 bases between. This CDR3 contains 12 residues. CDR3 residues: CASSLTSYGYTF. In nucleotides, the CDR3 is TGTGCCAGCAGTTTAACCTCCTATGGCTACACCTTC.

The chain joins TRBV9 to TRBJ1-1; D gene uncertain. Germline CDR1 SGDLS, CDR2 YYNGEE. Trimming removed 0 bases from V and 5 bases from J, with 14 bases in between. The CDR3 has 15 amino acids. In DNA form, the CDR3 reads TGTGCCAGCAGCGTAGTATTGGGGTTTGAGACTGAAGCTTTCTTT. Translating it yields CASSVVLGFETEAFF. Drawing the rest from reference TRBV9 and TRBJ1-1, the complete variable domain is DSGVTQTPKHLITATGQRVTLRCSPRSGDLSVYWYQQSLDQGLQFLIQYYNGEERAKGNILERFSAQQFPDLHSELNLSSLELGDSALYFCASSVVLGFETEAFFGQGTRLTVV.

This rearrangement joins TRBV11-2 to TRBJ1-3; D uncertain. V gave up 1 base and J gave up 5 bases, with 9 bases separating them. Germline V gene lookup returns CDR1 SGHAT and CDR2 FQNNGV. This CDR3 comprises 14 residues. The CDR3 DNA follows: TGTGCCAGCAGCTTAGGAGGATCGAGAAACACCATATATTTT. Residues: CASSLGGSRNTIYF.

The J gene is TRBJ1-2, the V gene TRBV7-2, with D possibly matching TRBD1 (5 bases). The CDR3 covers 14 residues. Trimming stripped 1 base from V and 8 bases from J, with 14 bases between. Germline V gene data show CDR1 as SGHTA and CDR2 as FQGNSA. CDR3 loop: CASSLVEGRGGYTF. The CDR3 nucleotides read TGTGCCAGCAGCTTAGTAGAGGGGCGCGGAGGCTACACCTTC.

This chain uses TRBV5-1 with TRBJ2-1; D unclear. Trimming removed 0 bases from V and 1 base from J, with 5 bases in between. CDR1 is SGHRS, CDR2 YFSETQ, per germline. The CDR3 covers 14 residues. The chain's CDR3 is CASSLERSYNEQFF. CDR3 sequence (DNA): TGCGCCAGCAGCTTGGAGCGTTCCTACAATGAGCAGTTCTTC.

CDR3 bases: TGTGCCAGCAGCTTAAAAAGGAACACTGAAGCTTTCTTT. The encoded protein is CASSLKRNTEAFF. This rearrangement joins TRBV11-3 to TRBJ1-1; no firm D call. The CDR3 runs to 13 residues. From germline, CDR1 is SGHNT and CDR2 YENEEA. V was cut by 2 bases and J by 1 base, with 5 bases left in between.

CDR3 region: CASSYTGDFSYEQYF. The CDR3 DNA sequence: TGTGCCAGCAGTTATACAGGGGATTTCTCCTACGAGCAGTACTTC. The V gene is TRBV6-6, the J gene TRBJ2-7, with 7 bases lining up with TRBD1. The trim removed 3 bases at V and 0 bases at J, leaving 5 bases unmatched. In germline, CDR1 is MNHNY, CDR2 SVGAGI (reference sequence). The CDR3 is made up of 15 amino acids.

This rearrangement joins TRBV19 to TRBJ2-3, with 7 positions matching TRBD2. Germline loops: CDR1 LNHDA, CDR2 SQIVND (reference sequence). The CDR3 extends over 14 amino acids. V lost 10 bases, J lost 4 bases, and 11 bases stayed unmatched. The CDR3 DNA reads as TGTGCCACTACAAGAGTGGGAGGGGCAGATACGCAGTATTTT. It encodes CATTRVGGADTQYF. The whole variable domain, filled in from reference TRBV19 and TRBJ2-3, reads DGGITQSPKYLFRKEGQNVTLSCEQNLNHDAMYWYRQDPGQGLRLIYYSQIVNDFQKGDIAEGYSVSREKKESFPLTVTSAQKNPTAFYLCATTRVGGADTQYFGPGTRLTVL.